The next 4 T cell receptor beta chains were all read from a single sample in a study of shared clonotypes between healthy human individuals. Naive CD8 cells, CD45RO-negative and positively selected for CCR7, excluded terminally differentiated effector memory CD45RA+ cells. The protocol was immunoSEQ multiplex PCR, while the TCRdb copy is restricted to in-frame clones and leaves out a portion. The sample comprises roughly 2,000,000 clones, less than 95% of which are singletons, and 0.9% to 1.5% rests with the top ten. Sequencing input: naive CD8+ T cells sorted from blood. All receptors derive from a man aged 18 to 30 in good health.

Remarks on this clone: Other DNA sequences in the same sample also yield this CDR3. The V gene is TRBV28, the J gene TRBJ2-7; 10 bases map to TRBD1. J gave up 4 bases and V 6 bases, and 3 bases lay outside the gene matches. CDR3 length: 13 amino acids. Germline assignment: CDR1 MDHEN and CDR2 SYDVKM. CDR3 amino acids: CASSRDRGYEQYF. The CDR3 region has the DNA TGTGCCAGCAGCCGGGACAGGGGATACGAGCAGTACTTC.

The genes are TRBV29-1 and TRBJ1-3; D uncertain. Germline CDR1 SQVTM, CDR2 ANQGSEA. The CDR3 covers 14 residues. The V and J ends lost 4 bases and 0 bases respectively, with 10 bases between them. The CDR3 here is CSVVVPGSGNTIYF. As DNA, the CDR3 is TGCAGCGTTGTAGTCCCGGGCTCTGGAAACACCATATATTTT. Looking up the rest from reference TRBV29-1 and TRBJ1-3 gives the full variable domain: SAVISQKPSRDICQRGTSLTIQCQVDSQVTMMFWYRQQPGQSLTLIATANQGSEATYESGFVIDKFPISRPNLTFSTLTVSNMSPEDSSIYLCSVVVPGSGNTIYFGEGSWLTVV.

The rearrangement links TRBV2 to TRBJ2-5, with 7 nucleotides matching TRBD2. V lost 4 bases, J lost 2 bases, and 4 bases stayed unmatched. The CDR3 loop spans 14 amino acids. From germline, CDR1 is SNHLY and CDR2 FYNNEI. The CDR3 protein is CASSGPSGQETQYF. CDR3 in DNA: TGTGCCAGCAGTGGGCCTAGCGGACAAGAGACCCAGTACTTC.

This chain joins TRBV28 and TRBJ1-1; no definite D call. Germline CDR1 is MDHEN and CDR2 is SYDVKM. The length of the CDR3 is 14 residues. Trimming took 3 bases from V and 4 from J, leaving 12 bases between them. The DNA for the CDR3 is TGTGCCAGCAGTTTGGTAGGGATGAGCACTGAAGCTTTCTTT. Translated, it gives CASSLVGMSTEAFF.